This TCR beta chain was identified in a study of T-cell memory formation after mild COVID-19. Study-wide findings and caveats: Pre-infection memory held some responding clones, suggesting pre-existing cross-reactive T cells responded.

This clonotype turned up a few times. Its antigen is not identified. The CDR3 spans 17 residues. CDR1 and CDR2 from the germline V gene are SNHLY and FYNNEI. Trimming removed 7 bases from V and 7 bases from J, with 26 bases in between. TCRdb passed the 5' RACE reads through MiXCR, listing each CDR3 protein once. The sample includes about 200,000 distinct CDR3 sequences, roughly 10% seen only once; the top ten take 3% to 4.5%. J is TRBJ2-1 and V is TRBV2; the D gene could be TRBD1 or TRBD2 (6 bases each). Specimen: PBMCs or a T cell subset sorted from them (not recorded which). The receptor was derived from a young man who had mild COVID-19 (a few samples of this study predate the infection). Cell type and time point are not known. The CDR3 is CASKTLQGTGGKNEQFF. Here the CDR3 DNA reads TGTGCCAGCAAAACTCTGCAGGGGACCGGCGGGAAGAATGAGCAGTTCTTC.